This entry features one TCR beta chain sequence. Its antigen remains unidentified. This PCR relied on a set of 60 Vbeta primers and 13 Jbeta primers. Methods used by the authors: Counted up in a later analysis, unique TCR beta chains came to about 80 million, with around 10 million shared. Measured with immunoSEQ multiplex PCR; TCRdb has only the in-frame clones, and not every one. For V, J and clone size, that table is used; D and trimming come from the DNA. In all, the sample yields around 71,000 clones. This record belongs to a study of cytomegalovirus exposure and HLA in healthy donors. Study outcomes and limitations: In a later analysis, V- and J-gene trimming of beta chains associated with a DCLRE1C missense variant, replicated independently. Some V segments (TRBV6-2 and TRBV6-3 among them) were excluded as indistinguishable.

CDR1 is MNHEY and CDR2 is SVGAGI in the germline V gene. CDR3 size: 14 residues. V shed 0 bases, J shed 3 bases, and the junction held 0 bases outside the gene matches. The J gene is TRBJ2-7, the V gene TRBV6-5; 9 bases match TRBD1. Input material: PBMCs. The TCR originated in a woman aged 25 to 39 in good health and CMV-seronegative. The CDR3 DNA follows: TGTGCCAGCAGTTACTCGACAGGGGGCTACGAGCAGTACTTC. Translated: CASSYSTGGYEQYF.